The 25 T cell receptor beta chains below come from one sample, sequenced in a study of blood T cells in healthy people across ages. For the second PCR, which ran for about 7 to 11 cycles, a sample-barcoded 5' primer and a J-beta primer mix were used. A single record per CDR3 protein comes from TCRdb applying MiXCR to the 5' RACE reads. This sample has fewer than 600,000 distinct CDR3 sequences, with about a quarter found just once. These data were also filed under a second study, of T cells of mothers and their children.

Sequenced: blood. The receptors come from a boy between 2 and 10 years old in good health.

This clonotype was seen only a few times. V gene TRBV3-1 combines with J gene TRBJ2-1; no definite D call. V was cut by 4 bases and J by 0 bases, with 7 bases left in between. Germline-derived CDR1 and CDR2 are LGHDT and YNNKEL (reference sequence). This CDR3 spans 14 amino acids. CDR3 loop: CASSRKGSYNEQFF. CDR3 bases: TGTGCCAGCAGCCGAAAAGGCTCCTACAATGAGCAGTTCTTC.

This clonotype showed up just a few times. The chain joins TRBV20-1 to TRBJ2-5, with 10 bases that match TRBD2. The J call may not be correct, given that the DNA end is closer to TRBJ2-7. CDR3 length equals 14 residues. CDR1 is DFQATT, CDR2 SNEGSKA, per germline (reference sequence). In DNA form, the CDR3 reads TGCAGTGCTCACTCAGGGACTAGCGACTACGAGCAGTACTTC. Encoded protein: CSAHSGTSDYEQYF.

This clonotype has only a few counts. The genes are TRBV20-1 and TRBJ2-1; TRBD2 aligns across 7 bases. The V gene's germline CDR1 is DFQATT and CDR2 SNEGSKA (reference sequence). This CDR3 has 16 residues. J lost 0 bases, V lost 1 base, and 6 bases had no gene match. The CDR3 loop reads CSARVKGGSSYNEQFF. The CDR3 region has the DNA TGCAGTGCTAGAGTCAAGGGCGGGAGCTCCTACAATGAGCAGTTCTTC.

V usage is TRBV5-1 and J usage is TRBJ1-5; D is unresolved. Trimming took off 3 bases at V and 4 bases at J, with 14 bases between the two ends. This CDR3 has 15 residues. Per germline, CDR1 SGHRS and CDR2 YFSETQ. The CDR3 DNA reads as TGCGCCAGCAGCTGGAATGGACGGTCAAATCAGCCCCAGCATTTT. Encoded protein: CASSWNGRSNQPQHF.

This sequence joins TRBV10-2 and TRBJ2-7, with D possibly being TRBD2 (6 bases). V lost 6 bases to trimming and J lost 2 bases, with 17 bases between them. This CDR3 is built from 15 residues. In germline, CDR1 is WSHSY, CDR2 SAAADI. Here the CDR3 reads CASSYGSLDPYEQYF. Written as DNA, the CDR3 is TGCGCCAGCAGCTACGGGAGTTTGGACCCCTACGAGCAGTACTTC.

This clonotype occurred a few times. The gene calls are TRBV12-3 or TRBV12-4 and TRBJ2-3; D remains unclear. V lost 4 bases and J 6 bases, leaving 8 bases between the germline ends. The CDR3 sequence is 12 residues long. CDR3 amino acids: CASSWAADTQYF. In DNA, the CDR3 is TGTGCCAGCAGTTGGGCTGCGGATACGCAGTATTTT.

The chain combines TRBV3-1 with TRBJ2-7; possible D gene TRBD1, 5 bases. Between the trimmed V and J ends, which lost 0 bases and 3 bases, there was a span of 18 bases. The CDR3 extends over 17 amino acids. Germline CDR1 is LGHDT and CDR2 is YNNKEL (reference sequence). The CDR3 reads CASSQDPTRTRGYEQYF. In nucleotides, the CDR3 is TGTGCCAGCAGCCAAGATCCGACACGGACAAGGGGCTACGAGCAGTACTTC.

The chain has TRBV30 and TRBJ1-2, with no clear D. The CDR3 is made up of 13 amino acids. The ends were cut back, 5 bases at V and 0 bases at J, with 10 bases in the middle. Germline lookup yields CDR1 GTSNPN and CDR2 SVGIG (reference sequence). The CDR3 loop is CAWDTVANYGYTF. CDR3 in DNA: TGTGCCTGGGACACAGTAGCTAACTATGGCTACACCTTC.

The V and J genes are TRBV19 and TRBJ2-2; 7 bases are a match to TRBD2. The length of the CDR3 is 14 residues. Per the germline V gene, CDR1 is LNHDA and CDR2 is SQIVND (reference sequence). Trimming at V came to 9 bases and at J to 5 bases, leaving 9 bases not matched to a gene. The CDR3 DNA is TGTGCCAGCCCCGCGGCGGGAGAAACCGGGGAGCTGTTTTTT. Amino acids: CASPAAGETGELFF.

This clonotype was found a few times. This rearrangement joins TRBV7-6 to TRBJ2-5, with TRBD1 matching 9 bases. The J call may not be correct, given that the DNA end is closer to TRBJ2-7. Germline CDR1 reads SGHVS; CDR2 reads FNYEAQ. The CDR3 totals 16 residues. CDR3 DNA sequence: TGTGCCAGCAGTCGTCCCTGGGGGGACAGGGCCCACGAGCAGTACTTC. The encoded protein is CASSRPWGDRAHEQYF.

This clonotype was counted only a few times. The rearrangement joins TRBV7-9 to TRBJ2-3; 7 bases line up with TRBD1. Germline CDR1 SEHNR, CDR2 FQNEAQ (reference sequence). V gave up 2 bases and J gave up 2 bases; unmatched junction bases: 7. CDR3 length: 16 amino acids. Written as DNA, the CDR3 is TGTGCCAGCAGCTTAAACAGGGGTCCCCCCACAGATACGCAGTATTTT. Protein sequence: CASSLNRGPPTDTQYF.

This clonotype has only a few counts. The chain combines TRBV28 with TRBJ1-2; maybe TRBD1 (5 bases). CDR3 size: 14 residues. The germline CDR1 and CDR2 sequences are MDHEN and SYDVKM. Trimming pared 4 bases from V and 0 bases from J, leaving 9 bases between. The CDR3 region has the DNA TGTGCCAGCAGTTCCACGGGGCCTAACTATGGCTACACCTTC. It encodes CASSSTGPNYGYTF.

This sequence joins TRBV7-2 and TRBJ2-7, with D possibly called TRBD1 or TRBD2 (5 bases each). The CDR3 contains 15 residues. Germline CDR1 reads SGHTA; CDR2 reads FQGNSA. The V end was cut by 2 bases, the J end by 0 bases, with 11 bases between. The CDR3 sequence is CASSLWGSTSYEQYF. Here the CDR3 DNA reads TGTGCCAGCAGCTTATGGGGGTCTACCTCCTACGAGCAGTACTTC.

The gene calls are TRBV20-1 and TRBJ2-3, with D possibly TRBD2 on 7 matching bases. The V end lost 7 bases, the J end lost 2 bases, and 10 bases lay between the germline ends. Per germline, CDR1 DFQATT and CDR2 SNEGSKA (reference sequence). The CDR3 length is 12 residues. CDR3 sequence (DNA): TGCAGTGGGGGGGGGCTCACAGATACGCAGTATTTT. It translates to CSGGGLTDTQYF.

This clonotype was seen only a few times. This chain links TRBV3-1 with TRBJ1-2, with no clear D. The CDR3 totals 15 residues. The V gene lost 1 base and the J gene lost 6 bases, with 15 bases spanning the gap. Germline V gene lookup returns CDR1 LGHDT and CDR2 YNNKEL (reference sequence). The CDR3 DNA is TGTGCCAGCAGCCAAGGTTTGGCAGTGCGAAATGGCTACACCTTC. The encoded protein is CASSQGLAVRNGYTF.

DNA of the CDR3: TGTGCCAGCAGTTACCAAGCTCCAGGGAGTCCCTCAACTAATGAAAAACTGTTTTTT. Protein sequence: CASSYQAPGSPSTNEKLFF. The chain recombines TRBV6-5 with TRBJ1-4, with a tentative D call TRBD1 (5 bases). Trimming took off 2 bases at V and 0 bases at J, with 19 bases between the two ends. CDR1 MNHEY and CDR2 SVGAGI come from the germline V gene. The CDR3 length is 19 residues.

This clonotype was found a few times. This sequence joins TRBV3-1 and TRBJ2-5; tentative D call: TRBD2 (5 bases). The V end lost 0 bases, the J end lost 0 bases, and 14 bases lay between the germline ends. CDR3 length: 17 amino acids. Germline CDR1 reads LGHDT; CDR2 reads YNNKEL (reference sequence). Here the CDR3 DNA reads TGTGCCAGCAGCCAAGATCTTAGCGCGGAGAACCAAGAGACCCAGTACTTC. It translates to CASSQDLSAENQETQYF.

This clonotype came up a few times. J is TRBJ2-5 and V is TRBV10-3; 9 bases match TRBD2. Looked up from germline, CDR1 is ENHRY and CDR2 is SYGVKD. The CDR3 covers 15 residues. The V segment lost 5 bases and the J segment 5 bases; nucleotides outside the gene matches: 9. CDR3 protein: CAISSSGTEEETQYF. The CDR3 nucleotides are TGTGCCATCAGTTCTAGCGGGACCGAGGAGGAGACCCAGTACTTC.

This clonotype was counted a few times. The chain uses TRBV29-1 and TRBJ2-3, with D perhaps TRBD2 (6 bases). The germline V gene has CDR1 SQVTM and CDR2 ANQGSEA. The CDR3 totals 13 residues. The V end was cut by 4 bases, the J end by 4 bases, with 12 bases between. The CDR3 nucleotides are TGCAGCGTTGTCCTAGCGTTTGCAGATACGCAGTATTTT. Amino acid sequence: CSVVLAFADTQYF.

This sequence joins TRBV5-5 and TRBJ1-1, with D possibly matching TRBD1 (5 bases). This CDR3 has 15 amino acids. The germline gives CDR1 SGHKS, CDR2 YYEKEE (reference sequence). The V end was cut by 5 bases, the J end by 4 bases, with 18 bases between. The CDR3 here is CASSFAGTVTTEAFF. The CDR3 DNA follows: TGTGCCAGCAGTTTCGCTGGGACGGTGACCACTGAAGCTTTCTTT.

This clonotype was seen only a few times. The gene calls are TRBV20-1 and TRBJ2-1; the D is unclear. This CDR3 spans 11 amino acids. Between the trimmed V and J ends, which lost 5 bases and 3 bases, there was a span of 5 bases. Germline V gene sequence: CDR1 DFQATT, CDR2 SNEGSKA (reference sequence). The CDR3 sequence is CSAHYYNEQFF. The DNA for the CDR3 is TGCAGTGCTCATTACTACAATGAGCAGTTCTTC.

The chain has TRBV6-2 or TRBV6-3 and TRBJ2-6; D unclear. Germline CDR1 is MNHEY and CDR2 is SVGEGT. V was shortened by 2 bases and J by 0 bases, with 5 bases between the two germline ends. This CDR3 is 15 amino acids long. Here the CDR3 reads CASSYRTSGANVLTF. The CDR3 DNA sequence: TGTGCCAGCAGTTACAGGACCTCTGGGGCCAACGTCCTGACTTTC.

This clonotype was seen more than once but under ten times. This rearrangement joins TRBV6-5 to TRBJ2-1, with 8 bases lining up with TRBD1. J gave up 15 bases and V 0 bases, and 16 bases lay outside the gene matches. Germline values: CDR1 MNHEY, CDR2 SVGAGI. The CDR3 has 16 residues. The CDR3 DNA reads TGTGCCAGCAGTTACTCGATATTGGGGGGACAGGTTGGTCGGTTCTTC. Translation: CASSYSILGGQVGRFF.

The CDR3: CASSQETEEAFF. The CDR3 DNA reads TGTGCCAGCAGCCAGGAGACGGAGGAAGCTTTCTTT. V and J are TRBV3-1 and TRBJ1-1; no reliable D call. The V gene lost 3 bases and the J gene lost 8 bases, with 10 bases spanning the gap. This CDR3 region has 12 residues. CDR1 is LGHDT, CDR2 YNNKEL, per germline (reference sequence).

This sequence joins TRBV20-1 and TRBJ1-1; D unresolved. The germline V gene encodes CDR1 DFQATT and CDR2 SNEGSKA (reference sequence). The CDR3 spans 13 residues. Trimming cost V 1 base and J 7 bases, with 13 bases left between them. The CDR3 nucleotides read TGCAGTGCTAGAGGTGGTGCTATGGGTGAAGCTTTCTTT. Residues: CSARGGAMGEAFF.